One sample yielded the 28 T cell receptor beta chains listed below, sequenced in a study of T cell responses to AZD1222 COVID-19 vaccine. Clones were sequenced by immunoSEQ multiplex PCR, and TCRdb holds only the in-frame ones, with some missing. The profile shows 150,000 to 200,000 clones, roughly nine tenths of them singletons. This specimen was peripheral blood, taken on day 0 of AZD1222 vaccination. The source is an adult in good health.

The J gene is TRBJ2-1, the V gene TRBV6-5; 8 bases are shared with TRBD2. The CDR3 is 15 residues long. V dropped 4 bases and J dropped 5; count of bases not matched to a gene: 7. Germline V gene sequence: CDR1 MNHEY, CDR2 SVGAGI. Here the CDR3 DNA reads TGTGCCAGCAGTTTACAAGCGGGGGTTAACAATGAGCAGTTCTTC. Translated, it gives CASSLQAGVNNEQFF.

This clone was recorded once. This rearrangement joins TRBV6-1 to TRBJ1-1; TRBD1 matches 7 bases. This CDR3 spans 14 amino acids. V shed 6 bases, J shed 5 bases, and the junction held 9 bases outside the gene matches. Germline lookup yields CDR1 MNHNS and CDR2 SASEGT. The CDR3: CASSLTGERTEAFF. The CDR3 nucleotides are TGTGCCAGCAGCCTCACAGGGGAGAGGACTGAAGCTTTCTTT.

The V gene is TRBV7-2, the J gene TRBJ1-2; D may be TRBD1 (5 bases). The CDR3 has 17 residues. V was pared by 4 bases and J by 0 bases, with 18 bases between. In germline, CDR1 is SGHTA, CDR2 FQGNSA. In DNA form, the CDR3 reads TGTGCCAGCAGCTCTACCCCCGGGGCAGGAACTAACTATGGCTACACCTTC. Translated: CASSSTPGAGTNYGYTF.

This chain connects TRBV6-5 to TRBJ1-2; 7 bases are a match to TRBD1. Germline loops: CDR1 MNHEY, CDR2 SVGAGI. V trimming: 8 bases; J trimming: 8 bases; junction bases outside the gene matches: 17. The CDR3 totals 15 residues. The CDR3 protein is CASRESRGLSEGYTF. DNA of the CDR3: TGTGCCAGCCGAGAAAGTAGGGGGCTGTCGGAAGGCTACACCTTC.

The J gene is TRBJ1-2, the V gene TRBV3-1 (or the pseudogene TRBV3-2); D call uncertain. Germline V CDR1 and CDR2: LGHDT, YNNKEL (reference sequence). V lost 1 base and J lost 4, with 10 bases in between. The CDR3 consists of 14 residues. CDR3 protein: CASSQGTESYGYTF. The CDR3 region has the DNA TGTGCCAGCAGCCAAGGTACAGAAAGCTATGGCTACACCTTC.

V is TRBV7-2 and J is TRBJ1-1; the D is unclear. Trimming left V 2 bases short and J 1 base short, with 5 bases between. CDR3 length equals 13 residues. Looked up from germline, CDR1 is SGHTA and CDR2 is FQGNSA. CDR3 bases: TGTGCCAGCAGCTTAACCCCGAACACTGAAGCTTTCTTT. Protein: CASSLTPNTEAFF.

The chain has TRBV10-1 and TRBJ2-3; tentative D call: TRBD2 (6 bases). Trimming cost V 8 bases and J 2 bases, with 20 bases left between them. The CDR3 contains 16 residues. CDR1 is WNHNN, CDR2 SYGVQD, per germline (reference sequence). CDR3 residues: CASSPGGTGTTDTQYF. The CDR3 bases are TGCGCCAGCTCCCCGGGCGGGACGGGAACCACAGATACGCAGTATTTT.

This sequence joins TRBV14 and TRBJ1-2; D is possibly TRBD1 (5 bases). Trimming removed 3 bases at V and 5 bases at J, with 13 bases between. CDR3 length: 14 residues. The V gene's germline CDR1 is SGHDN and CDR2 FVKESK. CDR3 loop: CASSQQGPPYGYTF. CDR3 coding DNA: TGTGCCAGCAGCCAGCAGGGCCCACCGTATGGCTACACCTTC.

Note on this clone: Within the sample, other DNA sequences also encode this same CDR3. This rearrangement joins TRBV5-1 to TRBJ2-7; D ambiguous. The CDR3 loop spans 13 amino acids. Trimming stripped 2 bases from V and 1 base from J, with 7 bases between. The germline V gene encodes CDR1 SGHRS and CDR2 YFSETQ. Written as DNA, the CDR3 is TGCGCCAGCAGCTTATCCCTATCCTACGAGCAGTACTTC. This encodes CASSLSLSYEQYF.

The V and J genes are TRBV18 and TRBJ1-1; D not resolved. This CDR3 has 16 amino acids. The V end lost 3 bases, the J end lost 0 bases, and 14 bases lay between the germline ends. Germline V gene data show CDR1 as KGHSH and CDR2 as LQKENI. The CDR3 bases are TGTGCCAGCTCACCCTCGAGATCGTACGTGAACACTGAAGCTTTCTTT. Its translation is CASSPSRSYVNTEAFF.

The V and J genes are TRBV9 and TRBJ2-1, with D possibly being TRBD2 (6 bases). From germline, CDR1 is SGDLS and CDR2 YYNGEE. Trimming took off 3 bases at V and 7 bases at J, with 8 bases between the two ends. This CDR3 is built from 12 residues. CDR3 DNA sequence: TGTGCCAGCAGCGGGGAGGTTAATGAGCAGTTCTTC. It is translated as CASSGEVNEQFF. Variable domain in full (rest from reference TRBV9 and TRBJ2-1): DSGVTQTPKHLITATGQRVTLRCSPRSGDLSVYWYQQSLDQGLQFLIQYYNGEERAKGNILERFSAQQFPDLHSELNLSSLELGDSALYFCASSGEVNEQFFGPGTRLTVL.

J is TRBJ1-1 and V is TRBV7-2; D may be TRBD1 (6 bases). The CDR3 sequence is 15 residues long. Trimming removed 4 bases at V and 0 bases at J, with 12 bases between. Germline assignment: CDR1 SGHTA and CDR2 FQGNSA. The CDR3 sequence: CASSSQGRMNTEAFF. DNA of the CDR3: TGTGCCAGCAGCTCGCAGGGGCGTATGAACACTGAAGCTTTCTTT. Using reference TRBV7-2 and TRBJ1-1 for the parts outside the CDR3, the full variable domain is GAGVSQSPSNKVTEKGKDVELRCDPISGHTALYWYRQSLGQGLEFLIYFQGNSAPDKSGLPSDRFSAERTGGSVSTLTIQRTQQEDSAVYLCASSSQGRMNTEAFFGQGTRLTVV.

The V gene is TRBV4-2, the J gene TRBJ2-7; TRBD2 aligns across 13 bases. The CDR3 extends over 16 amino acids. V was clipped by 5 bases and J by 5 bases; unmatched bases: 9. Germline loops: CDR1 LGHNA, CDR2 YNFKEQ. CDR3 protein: CASSDKTSGRSHEQYF. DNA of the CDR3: TGTGCCAGCAGCGATAAGACTAGCGGGAGGTCCCACGAGCAGTACTTC.

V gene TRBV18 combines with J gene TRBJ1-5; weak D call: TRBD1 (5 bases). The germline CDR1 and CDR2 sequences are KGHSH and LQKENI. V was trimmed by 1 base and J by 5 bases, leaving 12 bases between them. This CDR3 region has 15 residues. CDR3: CASSPQGSKDQPQHF. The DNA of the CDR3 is TGTGCCAGCTCACCACAGGGGAGCAAGGATCAGCCCCAGCATTTT.

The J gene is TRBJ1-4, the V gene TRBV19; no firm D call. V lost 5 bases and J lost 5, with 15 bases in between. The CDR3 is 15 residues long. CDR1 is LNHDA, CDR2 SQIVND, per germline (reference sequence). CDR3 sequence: CASSEGGYGNEKLFF. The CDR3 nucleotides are TGTGCCAGTAGTGAGGGAGGGTATGGAAATGAAAAACTGTTTTTT.

Written as DNA, the CDR3 is TGTGCCAGCAGTTTACGTAGCGTTTTGTACGAGCAGTACTTC. Translating gives CASSLRSVLYEQYF. The V and J genes are TRBV28 and TRBJ2-7, with TRBD2 as a possible D gene (5 bases). V shed 2 bases and J shed 4 bases, with 12 bases lying between them. CDR1 MDHEN and CDR2 SYDVKM come from the germline V gene. The CDR3 is 14 amino acids.

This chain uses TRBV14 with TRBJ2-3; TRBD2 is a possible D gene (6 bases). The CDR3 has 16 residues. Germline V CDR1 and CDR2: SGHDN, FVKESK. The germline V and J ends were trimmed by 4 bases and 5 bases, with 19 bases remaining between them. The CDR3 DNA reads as TGTGCCAGCAGCCGCCTAGCGCGGGAAAGGGGAGATACGCAGTATTTT. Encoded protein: CASSRLARERGDTQYF.

The CDR3: CASSLETGNYEQYF. DNA of the CDR3: TGTGCCAGCAGCTTGGAGACAGGTAACTACGAGCAGTACTTC. V is TRBV7-9 and J is TRBJ2-7, with D possibly matching TRBD1 (6 bases). CDR1 and CDR2 from the germline V gene are SEHNR and FQNEAQ (reference sequence). The CDR3 is 14 amino acids. The V and J ends lost 3 bases and 3 bases respectively, with 12 bases between them.

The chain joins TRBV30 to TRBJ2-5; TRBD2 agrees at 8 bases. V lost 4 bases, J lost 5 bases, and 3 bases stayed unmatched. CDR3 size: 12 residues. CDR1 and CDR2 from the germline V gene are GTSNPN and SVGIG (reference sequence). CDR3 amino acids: CAWTSGYETQYF. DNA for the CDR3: TGTGCCTGGACTAGCGGGTATGAGACCCAGTACTTC.

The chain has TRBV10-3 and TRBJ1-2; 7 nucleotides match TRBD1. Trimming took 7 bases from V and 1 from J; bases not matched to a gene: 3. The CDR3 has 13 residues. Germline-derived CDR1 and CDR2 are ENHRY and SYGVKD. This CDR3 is CAITGTDNYGYTF. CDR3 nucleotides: TGTGCCATCACCGGGACAGATAACTATGGCTACACCTTC.

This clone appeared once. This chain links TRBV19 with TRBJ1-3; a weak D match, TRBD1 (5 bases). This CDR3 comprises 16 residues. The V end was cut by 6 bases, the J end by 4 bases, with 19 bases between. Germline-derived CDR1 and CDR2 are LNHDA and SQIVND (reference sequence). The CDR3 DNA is TGTGCCAGTAGAACGCCCGTTGGGGCTAGGGGAAACACCATATATTTT. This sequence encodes CASRTPVGARGNTIYF. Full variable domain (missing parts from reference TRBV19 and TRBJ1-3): DGGITQSPKYLFRKEGQNVTLSCEQNLNHDAMYWYRQDPGQGLRLIYYSQIVNDFQKGDIAEGYSVSREKKESFPLTVTSAQKNPTAFYLCASRTPVGARGNTIYFGEGSWLTVV.

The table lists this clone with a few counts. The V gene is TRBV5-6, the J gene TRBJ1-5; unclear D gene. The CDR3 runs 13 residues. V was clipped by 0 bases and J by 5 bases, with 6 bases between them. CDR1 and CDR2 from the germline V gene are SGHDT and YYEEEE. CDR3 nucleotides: TGTGCCAGCAGCTTGGGGGTTTATCAGCCCCAGCATTTT. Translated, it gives CASSLGVYQPQHF.

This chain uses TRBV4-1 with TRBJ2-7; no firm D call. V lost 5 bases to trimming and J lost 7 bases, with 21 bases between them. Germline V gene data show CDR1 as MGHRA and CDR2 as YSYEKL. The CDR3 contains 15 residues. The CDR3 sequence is CASSNLAEPTWEQYF. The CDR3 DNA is TGCGCCAGCAGCAACCTCGCGGAGCCCACCTGGGAGCAGTACTTC.

The chain's CDR3 is CASSPRTGGETQYF. In nucleotides, the CDR3 is TGTGCCAGCAGCCCTCGGACAGGGGGTGAGACCCAGTACTTC. V is TRBV3-1 (or the pseudogene TRBV3-2) and J is TRBJ2-5; 10 nucleotides agree with TRBD1. The germline V gene encodes CDR1 LGHDT and CDR2 YNNKEL (reference sequence). This CDR3 comprises 14 residues. Trimming at V came to 4 bases and at J to 5 bases, leaving 4 bases not matched to a gene.

CDR3 sequence: CASSLAGGRGSPLHF. CDR3 sequence (DNA): TGCGCCAGCAGCTTGGCCGGTGGCAGGGGTTCACCCCTCCACTTT. The chain joins TRBV5-1 to TRBJ1-6; a weak D match, TRBD1 (6 bases). Looked up from germline, CDR1 is SGHRS and CDR2 is YFSETQ. The CDR3 consists of 15 residues. V lost 0 bases and J 9 bases, leaving 13 bases between the germline ends.

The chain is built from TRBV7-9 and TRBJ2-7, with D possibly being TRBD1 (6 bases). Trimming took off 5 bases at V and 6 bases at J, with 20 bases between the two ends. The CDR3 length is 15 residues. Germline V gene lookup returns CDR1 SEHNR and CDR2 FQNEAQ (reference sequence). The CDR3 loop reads CASSQATGSYLEQYF. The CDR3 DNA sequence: TGTGCCAGCAGCCAGGCCACAGGGTCCTATCTCGAGCAGTACTTC.

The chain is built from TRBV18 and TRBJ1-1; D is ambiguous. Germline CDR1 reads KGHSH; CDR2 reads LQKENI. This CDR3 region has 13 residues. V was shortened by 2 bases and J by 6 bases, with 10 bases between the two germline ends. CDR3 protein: CASSPGLYPEAFF. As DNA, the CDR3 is TGTGCCAGCTCACCAGGACTGTACCCTGAAGCTTTCTTT.

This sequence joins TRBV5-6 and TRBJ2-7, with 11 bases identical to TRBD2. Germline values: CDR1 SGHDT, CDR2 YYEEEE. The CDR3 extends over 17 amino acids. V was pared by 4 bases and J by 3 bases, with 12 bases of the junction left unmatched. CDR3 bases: TGTGCCAGCAGCGGGGCGACTAGCGGGGACTGGGGCTACGAGCAGTACTTC. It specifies CASSGATSGDWGYEQYF.